The 12 T cell receptor beta chains presented below share a single source sample, sequenced in a study of blood T cell repertoires in COVID-19. Profiled with immunoSEQ multiplex PCR; TCRdb holds only in-frame clones, not every one. Among fewer than 150,000 clones, 80% to 90% were seen once, and the ten largest hold about 4.3%. The sequencing input was peripheral blood. The origin of the receptors is a woman aged 40 to 55 with acute or convalescent COVID-19.

The chain employs TRBV7-9 and TRBJ2-2; D call uncertain. This CDR3 spans 16 amino acids. Trimming stripped 4 bases from V and 1 base from J, with 13 bases between. Germline V lookup: CDR1 SEHNR, CDR2 FQNEAQ (reference sequence). The CDR3 spells CASSSMTGWNTGELFF. The CDR3 region has the DNA TGTGCCAGCAGCTCAATGACTGGGTGGAACACCGGGGAGCTGTTTTTT.

The chain uses TRBV7-8 and TRBJ2-5, with D tentatively TRBD1 (5 bases). CDR1 and CDR2 from the germline V gene are SGHVS and FQNEAQ. The V end was cut by 1 base, the J end by 5 bases, with 8 bases between. This CDR3 spans 13 amino acids. The CDR3 DNA sequence: TGTGCCAGCAGCTTAGAGGGGTGGGAGACCCAGTACTTC. Translated: CASSLEGWETQYF. The whole variable domain, remainder taken from reference TRBV7-8 and TRBJ2-5, is GAGVSQSPRYKVAKRGQDVALRCDPISGHVSLFWYQQALGQGPEFLTYFQNEAQLDKSGLPSDRFFAERPEGSVSTLKIQRTQQEDSAVYLCASSLEGWETQYFGPGTRLLVL.

This rearrangement joins TRBV10-3 to TRBJ2-3; no reliable D call. Trimming removed 3 bases from V and 2 bases from J, with 3 bases in between. CDR1 ENHRY and CDR2 SYGVKD come from the germline V gene. The CDR3 loop spans 12 amino acids. This chain's CDR3 is CAISELTDTQYF. CDR3 DNA: TGTGCCATCAGTGAACTCACAGATACGCAGTATTTT.

With respect to this clone: The germline gene is not matched at one end of the junction; a read error may be the cause. The chain uses TRBV6-6 and TRBJ1-1, with D tentatively TRBD1 (5 bases). There are 13 residues in the CDR3. Germline assignment: CDR1 MNHNY and CDR2 SVGAGI (reference sequence). CDR3: CASSYPKDTKAFF. The CDR3 DNA is TGTGCCAGCAGTTACCCGAAGGACACTAAAGCTTTCTTT.

This clone came up a few times. The chain has TRBV14 and TRBJ1-6; D uncertain. The germline V gene encodes CDR1 SGHDN and CDR2 FVKESK. Trimming removed 5 bases at V and 5 bases at J, with 7 bases between. The CDR3 is made up of 13 amino acids. This chain's CDR3 is CASSRHHNSPLHF. The CDR3, as DNA: TGTGCCAGCAGCAGACATCATAATTCACCCCTCCACTTT.

This rearrangement joins TRBV28 to TRBJ1-1; D uncertain. Between the trimmed V and J ends, which lost 6 bases and 4 bases, there was a span of 21 bases. CDR3 size: 16 residues. Per germline, CDR1 MDHEN and CDR2 SYDVKM. The CDR3, as DNA: TGTGCCAGCAGCCCAGAGCGGGGTTCTAGTTTCACTGAAGCTTTCTTT. It is translated as CASSPERGSSFTEAFF.

V usage is TRBV3-1 (or the pseudogene TRBV3-2) and J usage is TRBJ2-7; TRBD2 matches 9 bases. The CDR3 is 16 amino acids. V dropped 4 bases and J dropped 1; count of bases not matched to a gene: 8. Germline loops: CDR1 LGHDT, CDR2 YNNKEL (reference sequence). The CDR3 bases are TGTGCCAGCAGCCCTCCCGGGCTAGCGGGGTCCTACGAGCAGTACTTC. Translating gives CASSPPGLAGSYEQYF.

Here the CDR3 DNA reads TGCGCCAGCAGTCGCATTACAGGGATTAACTATGGCTACACCTTC. It translates to CASSRITGINYGYTF. V usage is TRBV5-1 and J usage is TRBJ1-2; D perhaps matches TRBD1 (6 bases). The CDR3 runs to 15 residues. V lost 5 bases and J 1 base, leaving 15 bases between the germline ends. Germline CDR1 and CDR2: SGHRS and YFSETQ.

This chain connects TRBV3-1 (or the pseudogene TRBV3-2) to TRBJ2-5, with 7 bases matching TRBD2. Losses at the gene ends were 8 bases for V and 5 bases for J; bases not matched to a gene: 11. This CDR3 has 14 amino acids. CDR1 LGHDT and CDR2 YNNKEL come from the germline V gene (reference sequence). The CDR3 region is CASLSGVGRETQYF. For the CDR3, the DNA is TGTGCCAGCCTAAGCGGGGTCGGCAGGGAGACCCAGTACTTC.

V usage is TRBV27 and J usage is TRBJ1-2; TRBD1 might be the D (6 bases). The germline CDR1 and CDR2 sequences are MNHEY and SMNVEV (reference sequence). Trimming shortened V by 5 bases and J by 4 bases, and 17 bases separated the two germline ends. The length of the CDR3 is 15 residues. In DNA form, the CDR3 reads TGTGCCAGCAGTCTTACCGGGACAAACTTCTATGGCTACACCTTC. This codes for CASSLTGTNFYGYTF.

The chain employs TRBV18 and TRBJ2-5, with 8 bases that match TRBD2. This CDR3 is built from 16 residues. The J segment lost 3 bases and the V segment lost 6 bases, leaving 12 bases of the junction unmatched. The germline gives CDR1 KGHSH, CDR2 LQKENI. The CDR3 DNA is TGTGCCAGCTCTCCCACATATAGCGGGACTGAAGAGACCCAGTACTTC. Its translation is CASSPTYSGTEETQYF.

The J gene is TRBJ1-5, the V gene TRBV6-2 or TRBV6-3, with a possible D match to TRBD1 (5 bases). The ends were cut back, 5 bases at V and 6 bases at J, with 11 bases in the middle. The V gene's germline CDR1 is MNHEY and CDR2 SVGEGT. This CDR3 has 13 amino acids. This CDR3 reads CASSQDMGQPQHF. The CDR3 DNA reads as TGTGCCAGCAGTCAGGACATGGGTCAGCCCCAGCATTTT.